Only a few counts were recorded for the clone carrying this TCR beta chain. Its specificity is not known. 13 Jbeta primers and 60 Vbeta primers were used for the PCR. Clones were sequenced by immunoSEQ multiplex PCR, and TCRdb holds only the in-frame ones, with some missing. Here the sample spans about 170,000 clones, 80% being singletons. This sample stems from a study of cytomegalovirus exposure and HLA in healthy donors. Overall study results and limits: Further analysis was carried out later, and it showed several of the most significant clusters appearing linked to common viral pathogens. CMV serostatus was the sole immune exposure data available. Trimming of TCR beta V- and J-genes showed a link, identified in a later analysis, to a missense DCLRE1C variant.

Deletions cut 1 base from V and 4 bases from J, with 20 bases between. This CDR3 is 18 amino acids long. The V gene's germline CDR1 is MGHRA and CDR2 YSYEKL. The genes are TRBV4-1 and TRBJ1-3; the D gene is possibly TRBD1 (5 bases). Sequencing input: PBMCs. This receptor was obtained from a man aged 25-45 years in good health and CMV-seropositive. The CDR3 bases are TGCGCCAGCAGCCAAGCCCGGTTTGGGTTTAGGGGAGGAAACACCATATATTTT. Protein sequence: CASSQARFGFRGGNTIYF.